One sample yielded the 24 T cell receptor beta chains listed below, sequenced in a study of blood T cells in healthy people across ages. Together with a sample-barcoded 5' primer, a J-beta primer mix was included in a second PCR lasting about 7 to 11 cycles. TCRdb re-derived calls from the 5' RACE reads in MiXCR, one entry per CDR3 protein. The table has 630,000 or so distinct CDR3 sequences, 25% to 35% seen once. Sample: blood. Receptor source: a woman aged 80 or older in good health.

The rearrangement uses TRBV7-9 and TRBJ1-2; D perhaps matches TRBD1 (5 bases). The CDR3 loop spans 15 amino acids. Per the germline V gene, CDR1 is SEHNR and CDR2 is FQNEAQ (reference sequence). Trimming cost V 1 base and J 4 bases, with 13 bases left between them. CDR3: CASSLDLEGTYGYTF. As DNA, the CDR3 is TGTGCCAGCAGCTTAGATCTCGAGGGGACCTATGGCTACACCTTC.

A note on this clonotype: A much larger clone is a single base away; this may be a read error. This chain uses TRBV11-3 with TRBJ2-4; 8 bases are shared with TRBD1. The CDR3 spans 13 residues. Germline CDR1 is SGHNT and CDR2 is YENEEA. Trimming cost V 10 bases and J 8 bases; bases outside gene matches: 10. Here the CDR3 reads CANSLTGVDIQYF. CDR3 nucleotide sequence: TGTGCCAACAGTTTGACAGGGGTGGACATTCAGTACTTC.

The CDR3 DNA is TGTGCCAGCAGCCAAGATAGGGCCCGGCCAAATCAGCCCCAGCATTTT. This encodes CASSQDRARPNQPQHF. The chain joins TRBV4-2 to TRBJ1-5; D not certain. Trimming stripped 0 bases from V and 4 bases from J, with 13 bases between. This CDR3 has 16 amino acids. From germline, CDR1 is LGHNA and CDR2 YNFKEQ.

This clonotype was detected a few times. A read error may be the cause here, since a much bigger clone is one base away. V and J are TRBV5-1 and TRBJ2-1; D call uncertain. The CDR3 is made up of 15 amino acids. Deletions cut 3 bases from V and 3 bases from J, with 13 bases between. Germline values: CDR1 SGHRS, CDR2 YFSETQ. Here the CDR3 DNA reads TGCGCCAGCAGCTGGGGTCAGGCTGGCTACAATGAGCAGTTCTTC. Translation: CASSWGQAGYNEQFF.

This clonotype has at least ten counts. CDR3 DNA sequence: TGTGCCAGCAGCCAAGAGGTAGTGAGAACCGGGACTTCATCCGATACGCAGTATTTT. Translating gives CASSQEVVRTGTSSDTQYF. The chain has TRBV3-1 and TRBJ2-3, with D possibly being TRBD2 (6 bases). The CDR3 is made up of 19 amino acids. Germline V gene sequence: CDR1 LGHDT, CDR2 YNNKEL (reference sequence). V lost 0 bases to trimming and J lost 6 bases, with 25 bases between them.

Remarks on this clonotype: A much more abundant neighbour one base away suggests this may be a read error. V is TRBV20-1 and J is TRBJ2-7; TRBD2 aligns across 7 bases. The V and J ends lost 3 bases and 4 bases, in that order; junction bases with no gene match: 12. Germline CDR1 is DFQATT and CDR2 is SNEGSKA (reference sequence). The CDR3 runs to 15 residues. The CDR3 region has the DNA TGCAGTGCTAGGGGGGGGATGGCGGGGGATTACGAGCAGTACTTC. Translated, it gives CSARGGMAGDYEQYF.

The chain links TRBV20-1 to TRBJ2-5; 12 bases line up with TRBD2. The CDR3 is made up of 14 amino acids. V shed 6 bases, J shed 1 base, and the junction held 3 bases outside the gene matches. Germline loops: CDR1 DFQATT, CDR2 SNEGSKA (reference sequence). The CDR3 sequence: CSAQTSGGQETQYF. The CDR3 nucleotides read TGCAGTGCGCAGACTAGCGGGGGCCAAGAGACCCAGTACTTC.

On this clonotype: Being one base from a much bigger clone, this may be a read error. This chain links TRBV6-2 or TRBV6-3 with TRBJ2-7; the match to TRBD1 covers 9 bases. Losses at the gene ends were 6 bases for V and 3 bases for J; bases not matched to a gene: 6. CDR3 length: 14 amino acids. The germline CDR1 and CDR2 sequences are MNHEY and SVGEGT. The CDR3 DNA reads TGTGCCAGCAGGCGCGGGACAGGGTACTACGAGCAGTACTTC. It specifies CASRRGTGYYEQYF.

Points on this clonotype: With a much larger clone just one base away, this may be a read error. The gene calls are TRBV5-1 and TRBJ2-1, with 9 bases aligning to TRBD1. There are 14 residues in the CDR3. CDR1 SGHRS and CDR2 YFSETQ come from the germline V gene. Unmatched junction bases numbered 10, after V lost 8 bases and J lost 7 bases. The CDR3 nucleotides are TGCGCCAGTACCCGGGGGACAGGGCATAATGAGCAGTTCTTC. Protein sequence: CASTRGTGHNEQFF.

This clonotype showed up just a few times. The CDR3 sequence: CASGQTFDEQFF. The CDR3 region has the DNA TGTGCCAGCGGGCAGACCTTCGATGAGCAGTTCTTC. The V gene is TRBV2, the J gene TRBJ2-1; D ambiguous. The CDR3 loop spans 12 amino acids. Germline CDR1 is SNHLY and CDR2 is FYNNEI. V dropped 8 bases and J dropped 8 bases, with 13 bases sitting between them.

V usage is TRBV9 and J usage is TRBJ2-5; maybe TRBD1 (5 bases). The J call may be mistaken, given a closer DNA end match to TRBJ2-4. The germline CDR1 and CDR2 sequences are SGDLS and YYNGEE. The CDR3 spans 17 residues. CDR3 sequence: CASSVEGAPSGWNIQYF. In DNA form, the CDR3 reads TGTGCCAGCAGCGTAGAAGGGGCCCCCAGTGGGTGGAACATTCAGTACTTC.

This clonotype showed up many times. This sequence joins TRBV3-1 and TRBJ1-4; D perhaps matches TRBD1 (6 bases). Germline V gene lookup returns CDR1 LGHDT and CDR2 YNNKEL (reference sequence). CDR3 size: 12 residues. V was shortened by 4 bases and J by 16 bases, with 16 bases between the two germline ends. The CDR3 DNA reads TGTGCCAGCAGCCTACAGGGATTACAGACGTTTTTT. Its translation is CASSLQGLQTFF.

Turning to this clonotype: A read error is possible here, since a much larger clone lies one base away. The rearrangement links TRBV20-1 to TRBJ1-5; D uncertain. The CDR3 covers 13 residues. Germline-derived CDR1 and CDR2 are DFQATT and SNEGSKA (reference sequence). Written as DNA, the CDR3 is TGCAGTGCTAGAGAAGATAGCGATCAGCCCCAGCATTTT. Its translation is CSAREDSDQPQHF.

This clonotype was counted a few times. The rearrangement uses TRBV27 and TRBJ1-5; the D gene is possibly TRBD1 (5 bases). Per germline, CDR1 MNHEY and CDR2 SMNVEV (reference sequence). The CDR3 is 13 residues long. V was shortened by 8 bases and J by 1 base, with 9 bases between the two germline ends. CDR3: CASGGWSNQPQHF. The CDR3 coding sequence is TGTGCCAGCGGGGGGTGGAGCAATCAGCCCCAGCATTTT.

A word on this clonotype: One end of the junction is discordant with germline, which a read error may explain. V usage is TRBV5-1 and J usage is TRBJ2-3, with 8 bases aligning to TRBD1. This CDR3 has 15 amino acids. Germline lookup yields CDR1 SGHRS and CDR2 YFSETQ. The CDR3 DNA is TGCGCCAGCAGCTCCCTAGGGGGTGGGACAGGTACGGAGTATTTT. Encoded protein: CASSSLGGGTGTEYF.

The chain is built from TRBV24-1 and TRBJ2-3, with TRBD1 matching over 8 bases. The CDR3 has 15 residues. CDR1 is KGHDR, CDR2 SFDVKD, per germline. V lost 7 bases to trimming and J lost 3 bases; unmatched junction nucleotides: 8. DNA of the CDR3: TGTGCCACCAGCTTACCAGGGGGCGCGACAGATACGCAGTATTTT. This sequence encodes CATSLPGGATDTQYF.

This clonotype appeared many times. This sequence joins TRBV20-1 and TRBJ1-4; the match to TRBD1 covers 7 bases. Germline V gene lookup returns CDR1 DFQATT and CDR2 SNEGSKA (reference sequence). This CDR3 is built from 13 residues. The ends lost 6 bases at V and 8 bases at J; junction bases unmatched: 9. CDR3: CSARQGGWEKLFF. The CDR3 DNA follows: TGCAGTGCCCGACAGGGAGGATGGGAAAAACTGTTTTTT.

Details on this clonotype: This could be a read error, since a much larger clone is one nucleotide away. This chain's CDR3 is CGAGPGVNSPLHF. CDR3 coding DNA: TGCGGTGCTGGACCCGGGGTCAATTCACCCCTCCACTTT. The chain recombines TRBV20-1 with TRBJ1-6; D unclear. There are 13 residues in the CDR3. Per the germline V gene, CDR1 is DFQATT and CDR2 is SNEGSKA (reference sequence).

The genes are TRBV25-1 and TRBJ1-4, with D perhaps TRBD1 (6 bases). Trimming took 6 bases from V and 0 from J, leaving 17 bases between them. The CDR3 has 17 residues. Per germline, CDR1 MGHDK and CDR2 SYGVNS. The CDR3 spells CASRETGQHATNEKLFF. CDR3 DNA sequence: TGTGCCAGCAGGGAAACAGGACAGCACGCAACTAATGAAAAACTGTTTTTT.

This clonotype was picked up many times. V and J are TRBV6-5 and TRBJ2-5; TRBD1 matches 7 bases. V trimming: 5 bases; J trimming: 4 bases; junction bases outside the gene matches: 10. The CDR3 totals 15 residues. From germline, CDR1 is MNHEY and CDR2 SVGAGI. This CDR3 reads CASSTVQTGLETQYF. For the CDR3, the DNA is TGTGCCAGCAGTACAGTTCAGACAGGGTTAGAGACCCAGTACTTC.

This clonotype was found many times. V and J are TRBV4-1 and TRBJ2-3, with 7 bases that match TRBD1. Germline V gives CDR1 MGHRA, CDR2 YSYEKL. The V segment lost 0 bases and the J segment 5 bases; nucleotides outside the gene matches: 14. The CDR3 covers 18 residues. DNA of the CDR3: TGCGCCAGCAGCCAAGAAGTAGCAGGGACAGTGGGAAGAGATACGCAGTATTTT. Translating it yields CASSQEVAGTVGRDTQYF.

This clonotype was observed at least ten times. The rearrangement links TRBV7-2 to TRBJ2-5, with TRBD2 as a possible D gene (5 bases). The CDR3 is 12 amino acids. V was trimmed by 5 bases and J by 9 bases, leaving 13 bases between them. CDR1 is SGHTA, CDR2 FQGNSA, per germline. CDR3 in amino acids: CASSVGPGAQYF. CDR3 DNA: TGTGCCAGCAGCGTGGGCCCCGGGGCCCAGTACTTC.

This clonotype was counted ten times or more. V gene TRBV6-2 or TRBV6-3 combines with J gene TRBJ2-7, with D possibly TRBD2 on 5 matching bases. Germline loops: CDR1 MNHEY, CDR2 SVGEGT. The V and J ends lost 2 bases and 0 bases respectively, with 20 bases between them. The CDR3 spans 18 residues. The DNA for the CDR3 is TGTGCCAGCAGTTACATCCCTCTAGCTACGATTATCTCCTACGAGCAGTACTTC. Its translation is CASSYIPLATIISYEQYF.

Concerning this clonotype itself: Being one base from a much bigger clone, this may be a read error. The chain links TRBV5-1 to TRBJ2-1; no clear D. The DNA end lines up better with TRBJ2-7; the J call may be wrong. The CDR3 covers 14 residues. In germline, CDR1 is SGHRS, CDR2 YFSETQ. CDR3 in DNA: TGCGCCAGCAGCTTGGAAACAGCCTACAATGAGCAGTACTTC. Translated, it gives CASSLETAYNEQYF.